One and the same sample provided the 15 T cell receptor beta chains below, sequenced in a study of radiation and T cells in renal cell carcinoma (TCRdb year 2020). The sample's time point label, in plain terms: blood 4 weeks post-SBRT, at nephrectomy. The label giving this sample's treatment or condition can be read as: 15 Gy SBRT to primary tumor, nephrectomy 4 weeks later. Library creation used the immunoSEQ multiplex PCR assay. Not all clones reach the TCRdb copy of this immuneACCESS table, which keeps in-frame sequences only. Checked studies attribute under half of the gap to unresolved V genes and leave the rest unexplained. The sample yields 140,000 or so clones; 80% to 90% were counted once. In total, the top ten clones hold less than 20% of the sample. This specimen was blood, taken from a patient whose treatment included radiotherapy and nephrectomy. Receptors were obtained from a woman between 45 and 60 years old with renal cell carcinoma.

The CDR3 bases are TGTGCCAGTTCACAGGGCTATGGCTACACCTTC. It specifies CASSQGYGYTF. V is TRBV25-1 and J is TRBJ1-2, with D tentatively TRBD1 (6 bases). The CDR3 contains 11 residues. V gave up 9 bases and J gave up 4 bases, with 9 bases separating them. Germline V gene lookup returns CDR1 MGHDK and CDR2 SYGVNS.

V and J are TRBV15 and TRBJ1-2; D is uncertain. Germline V gene data show CDR1 as LNHNV and CDR2 as YYDKDF (reference sequence). This CDR3 comprises 15 residues. V gave up 1 base and J gave up 5 bases, with 14 bases separating them. The CDR3 here is CATSRAQSHLYGYTF. DNA of the CDR3: TGTGCCACCAGCAGAGCCCAGTCCCACCTATATGGCTACACCTTC. The full variable domain, rest sourced from reference TRBV15 and TRBJ1-2, is DAMVIQNPRYQVTQFGKPVTLSCSQTLNHNVMYWYQQKSSQAPKLLFHYYDKDFNNEADTPDNFQSRRPNTSFCFLDIRSPGLGDTAMYLCATSRAQSHLYGYTFGSGTRLTVV.

The chain combines TRBV19 with TRBJ2-7, with a tentative D call TRBD1 (6 bases). With 1 base removed from V and 5 bases from J, the gap between germline ends came to 12 bases. The CDR3 is made up of 14 amino acids. Germline values: CDR1 LNHDA, CDR2 SQIVND (reference sequence). The CDR3 spells CASSIGTARDEQYF. Written as DNA, the CDR3 is TGTGCCAGTAGTATAGGGACAGCCCGGGACGAGCAGTACTTC.

The chain uses TRBV18 and TRBJ2-1; 8 nucleotides align to TRBD2. The germline V gene has CDR1 KGHSH and CDR2 LQKENI. This CDR3 has 16 residues. Germline trimming cut 6 bases from V and 6 bases from J; bases unmatched to any gene: 13. As DNA, the CDR3 is TGTGCCAGCTCCCCTCAAGCGGGAGAAACGGGCAATGAGCAGTTCTTC. Its translation is CASSPQAGETGNEQFF. The variable domain in full, completed from reference TRBV18 and TRBJ2-1, reads NAGVMQNPRHLVRRRGQEARLRCSPMKGHSHVYWYRQLPEEGLKFMVYLQKENIIDESGMPKERFSAEFPKEGPSILRIQQVVRGDSAAYFCASSPQAGETGNEQFFGPGTRLTVL.

The chain combines TRBV4-1 with TRBJ2-7; TRBD1 aligns across 8 bases. Germline V gene data show CDR1 as MGHRA and CDR2 as YSYEKL. With 2 bases clipped from V and 4 bases from J, the junction kept 4 bases outside the gene matches. The CDR3 extends over 14 amino acids. CDR3 sequence: CASSQQGAGYEQYF. The CDR3 region has the DNA TGCGCCAGCAGCCAACAGGGGGCGGGTTACGAGCAGTACTTC.

The chain has TRBV29-1 and TRBJ2-3; unclear D gene. The CDR3 spans 11 residues. V was clipped by 4 bases and J by 9 bases, with 11 bases between them. CDR1 and CDR2 from the germline V gene are SQVTM and ANQGSEA. Here the CDR3 reads CSVGPSETQYF. CDR3 nucleotide sequence: TGCAGCGTTGGACCTTCTGAGACGCAGTATTTT.

The J gene is TRBJ2-3, the V gene TRBV9, with 7 nucleotides matching TRBD2. CDR3 length equals 15 residues. Germline V CDR1 and CDR2: SGDLS, YYNGEE. V shed 0 bases and J 4 bases; nucleotides not matched to a gene: 5. The CDR3 bases are TGTGCCAGCAGCGTAGAGTGGGAGGGCCCAGATACGCAGTATTTT. This encodes CASSVEWEGPDTQYF.

The chain links TRBV7-3 to TRBJ2-1; D is undetermined. Trimming removed 4 bases from V and 12 bases from J, with 10 bases in between. CDR3 length: 11 residues. The V gene's germline CDR1 is SGHTA and CDR2 FQGTGA. The CDR3 bases are TGTGCCAGCAGCTCCGACTGGGGGCAGTTCTTC. Protein sequence: CASSSDWGQFF.

The V and J genes are TRBV9 and TRBJ2-3, with 10 bases that match TRBD2. Germline trimming cut 1 base from V and 6 bases from J; bases unmatched to any gene: 5. The CDR3 has 15 amino acids. Germline V CDR1 and CDR2: SGDLS, YYNGEE. The CDR3 DNA is TGTGCCAGCAGCGTACTAGCGGGAGAGGGCGATACGCAGTATTTT. Protein sequence: CASSVLAGEGDTQYF.

The gene calls are TRBV9 and TRBJ2-3, with 14 bases matching TRBD2. Germline V gene data show CDR1 as SGDLS and CDR2 as YYNGEE. J lost 2 bases, V lost 4 bases, and 9 bases had no gene match. The CDR3 is 18 residues long. CDR3 bases: TGTGCCAGCAGCACCCGGACTAGCGGGGGGACTAACACAGATACGCAGTATTTT. Amino acid sequence: CASSTRTSGGTNTDTQYF.

This chain links TRBV4-1 with TRBJ1-1; 7 nucleotides agree with TRBD1. The CDR3 contains 14 residues. Germline V gene sequence: CDR1 MGHRA, CDR2 YSYEKL. The V segment lost 3 bases and the J segment 4 bases; nucleotides outside the gene matches: 5. CDR3 DNA sequence: TGCGCCAGCAGCCAGCGGGACAGCGCCACTGAAGCTTTCTTT. It yields the protein CASSQRDSATEAFF.

The chain links TRBV7-2 to TRBJ1-5; D is unclear. From germline, CDR1 is SGHTA and CDR2 FQGNSA. Trimming removed 3 bases from V and 7 bases from J, with 16 bases in between. CDR3 length equals 15 residues. This chain's CDR3 is CASSFGEGLGQPQHF. CDR3 nucleotide sequence: TGTGCCAGCAGCTTCGGGGAGGGTTTGGGGCAGCCCCAGCATTTT.

The J gene is TRBJ2-7, the V gene TRBV13, with a tentative D call TRBD1 (6 bases). Germline V lookup: CDR1 PRHDT, CDR2 FYEKMQ (reference sequence). The length of the CDR3 is 16 residues. V was trimmed by 1 base and J by 4 bases, leaving 17 bases between them. This chain's CDR3 is CASSLEGQGGPYEQYF. Written as DNA, the CDR3 is TGTGCCAGCAGCTTAGAGGGTCAAGGGGGTCCTTACGAGCAGTACTTC.

This clone was recorded once. The gene calls are TRBV4-2 and TRBJ1-2; possibly TRBD1 for D (5 bases). V lost 5 bases and J lost 6, with 16 bases in between. The CDR3 runs to 14 residues. Germline V CDR1 and CDR2: LGHNA, YNFKEQ. The CDR3 loop is CASSSPARGNGYTF. CDR3 nucleotide sequence: TGTGCCAGCAGCTCGCCGGCACGGGGGAATGGCTACACCTTC.

V usage is TRBV6-5 and J usage is TRBJ2-5; either TRBD1 or TRBD2 may fit D (5 bases each). Germline lookup yields CDR1 MNHEY and CDR2 SVGAGI. The CDR3 has 13 amino acids. V lost 6 bases, J lost 8 bases, and 16 bases lay in between. The CDR3 spells CASRSQSGGTQYF. In nucleotides, the CDR3 is TGTGCCAGCAGGTCGCAGAGTGGGGGAACCCAGTACTTC.